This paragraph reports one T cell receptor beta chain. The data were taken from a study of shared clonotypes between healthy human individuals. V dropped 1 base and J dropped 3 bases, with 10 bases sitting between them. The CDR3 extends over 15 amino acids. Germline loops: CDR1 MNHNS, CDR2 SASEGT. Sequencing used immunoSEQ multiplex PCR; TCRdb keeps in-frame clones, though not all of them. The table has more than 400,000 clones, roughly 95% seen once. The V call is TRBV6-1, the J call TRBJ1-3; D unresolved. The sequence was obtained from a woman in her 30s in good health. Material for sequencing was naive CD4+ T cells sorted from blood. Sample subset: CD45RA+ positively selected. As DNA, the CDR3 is TGTGCCAGCAGTGAAGTGGGTGTTTTTGGAAACACCATATATTTT. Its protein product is CASSEVGVFGNTIYF.